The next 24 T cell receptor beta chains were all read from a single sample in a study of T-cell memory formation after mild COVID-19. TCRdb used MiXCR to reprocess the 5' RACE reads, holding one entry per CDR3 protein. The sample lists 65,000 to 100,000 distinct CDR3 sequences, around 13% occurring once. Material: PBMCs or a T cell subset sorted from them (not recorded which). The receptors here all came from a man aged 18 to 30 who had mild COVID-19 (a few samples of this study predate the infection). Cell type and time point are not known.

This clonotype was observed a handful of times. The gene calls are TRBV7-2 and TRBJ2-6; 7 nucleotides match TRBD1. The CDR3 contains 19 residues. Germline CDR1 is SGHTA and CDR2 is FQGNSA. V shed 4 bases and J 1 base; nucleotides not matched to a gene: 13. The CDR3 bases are TGTGCCAGCAGCTCAGAGGGGGCAGGGATCACTTCTGGGGCCAACGTCCTGACTTTC. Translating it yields CASSSEGAGITSGANVLTF.

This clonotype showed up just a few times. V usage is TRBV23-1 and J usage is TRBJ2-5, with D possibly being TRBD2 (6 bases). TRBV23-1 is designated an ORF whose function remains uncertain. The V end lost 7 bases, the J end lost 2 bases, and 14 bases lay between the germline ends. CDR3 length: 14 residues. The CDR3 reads CASTGTGDQETQYF. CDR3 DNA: TGCGCCAGCACGGGGACGGGGGATCAAGAGACCCAGTACTTC.

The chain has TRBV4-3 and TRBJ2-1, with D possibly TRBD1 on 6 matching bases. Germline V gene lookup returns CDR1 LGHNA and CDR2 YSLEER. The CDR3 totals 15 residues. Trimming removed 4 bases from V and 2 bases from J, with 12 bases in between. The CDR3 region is CASSRGQWAYNEQFF. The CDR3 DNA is TGCGCCAGCAGCCGAGGACAGTGGGCCTACAATGAGCAGTTCTTC.

DNA for the CDR3: TGCGCCAGCAGCCAAATAGAGCGGGGGGGCTACGAGCAGTACGTC. Protein product: CASSQIERGGYEQYV. J is TRBJ2-7 and V is TRBV4-1; TRBD2 matches 10 bases. J lost 3 bases, V lost 2 bases, and 4 bases had no gene match. The CDR3 extends over 15 amino acids. Per germline, CDR1 MGHRA and CDR2 YSYEKL.

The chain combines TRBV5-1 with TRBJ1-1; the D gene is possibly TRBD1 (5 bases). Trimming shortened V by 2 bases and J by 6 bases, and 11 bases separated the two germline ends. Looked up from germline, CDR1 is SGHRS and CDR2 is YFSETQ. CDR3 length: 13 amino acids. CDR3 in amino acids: CASSFGQGSEAFF. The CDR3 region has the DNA TGCGCCAGCAGCTTTGGCCAGGGCTCTGAAGCTTTCTTT.

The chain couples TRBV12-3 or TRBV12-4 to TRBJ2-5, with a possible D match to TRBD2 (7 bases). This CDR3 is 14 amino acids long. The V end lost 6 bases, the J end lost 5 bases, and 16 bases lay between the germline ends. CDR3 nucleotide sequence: TGTGCCAGCAGCCCAGAGGGAGGGGGTGAGACCCAGTACTTC. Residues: CASSPEGGGETQYF.

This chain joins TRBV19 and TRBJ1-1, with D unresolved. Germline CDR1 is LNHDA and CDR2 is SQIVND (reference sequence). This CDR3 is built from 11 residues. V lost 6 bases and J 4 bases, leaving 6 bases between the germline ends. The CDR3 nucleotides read TGTGCCAGTAGGGTTGGCACTGAAGCTTTCTTT. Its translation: CASRVGTEAFF. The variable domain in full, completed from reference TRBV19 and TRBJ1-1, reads DGGITQSPKYLFRKEGQNVTLSCEQNLNHDAMYWYRQDPGQGLRLIYYSQIVNDFQKGDIAEGYSVSREKKESFPLTVTSAQKNPTAFYLCASRVGTEAFFGQGTRLTVV.

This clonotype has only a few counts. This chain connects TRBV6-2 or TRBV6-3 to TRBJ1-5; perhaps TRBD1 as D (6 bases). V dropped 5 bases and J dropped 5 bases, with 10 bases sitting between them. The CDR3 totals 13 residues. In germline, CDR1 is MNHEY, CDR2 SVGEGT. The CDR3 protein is CASSGGTYQPQHF. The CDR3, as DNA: TGTGCCAGCAGTGGGGGCACTTATCAGCCCCAGCATTTT.

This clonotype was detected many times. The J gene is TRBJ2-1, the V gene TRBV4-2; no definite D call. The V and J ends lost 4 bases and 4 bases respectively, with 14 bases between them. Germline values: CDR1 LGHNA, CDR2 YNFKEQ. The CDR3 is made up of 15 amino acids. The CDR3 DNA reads TGTGCCAGCAGCCGGGCGAGGAACCGGTACAATGAGCAGTTCTTC. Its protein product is CASSRARNRYNEQFF.

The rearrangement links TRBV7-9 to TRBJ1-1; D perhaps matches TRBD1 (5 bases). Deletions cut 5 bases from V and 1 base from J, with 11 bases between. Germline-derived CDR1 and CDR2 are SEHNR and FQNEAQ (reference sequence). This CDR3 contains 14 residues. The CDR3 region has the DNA TGTGCCAGCAGCCCTGGGACGGAGAACACTGAAGCTTTCTTT. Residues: CASSPGTENTEAFF.

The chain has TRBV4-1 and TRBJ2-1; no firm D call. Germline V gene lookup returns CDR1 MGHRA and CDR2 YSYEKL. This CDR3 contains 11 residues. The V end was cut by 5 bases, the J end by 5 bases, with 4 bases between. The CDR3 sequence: CASSYNNEQFF. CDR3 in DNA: TGCGCCAGCAGCTATAACAATGAGCAGTTCTTC.

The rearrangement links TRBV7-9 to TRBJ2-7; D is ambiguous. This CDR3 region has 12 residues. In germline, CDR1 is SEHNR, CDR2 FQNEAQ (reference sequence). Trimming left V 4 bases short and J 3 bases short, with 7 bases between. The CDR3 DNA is TGTGCCAGCAGCTGGTCCGGCTACGAGCAGTACTTC. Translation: CASSWSGYEQYF.

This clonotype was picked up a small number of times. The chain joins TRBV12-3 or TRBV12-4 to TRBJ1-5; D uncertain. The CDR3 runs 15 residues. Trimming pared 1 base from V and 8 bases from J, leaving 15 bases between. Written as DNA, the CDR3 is TGTGCCAGCAGTTTAGAGCCCATTTCCGGGGAGCCCCAGCATTTT. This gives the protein CASSLEPISGEPQHF.

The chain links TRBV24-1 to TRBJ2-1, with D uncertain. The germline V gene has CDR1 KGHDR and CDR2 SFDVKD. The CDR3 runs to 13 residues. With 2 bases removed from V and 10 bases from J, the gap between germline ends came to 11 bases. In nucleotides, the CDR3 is TGTGCCACCAGTGATTCTTCCAGTTGGGAGCAGTTCTTC. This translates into CATSDSSSWEQFF.

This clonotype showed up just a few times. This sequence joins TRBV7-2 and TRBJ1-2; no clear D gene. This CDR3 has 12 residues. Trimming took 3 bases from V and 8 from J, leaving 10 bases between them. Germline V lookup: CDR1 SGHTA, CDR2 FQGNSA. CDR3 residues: CASSFWGGGYTF. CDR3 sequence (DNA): TGTGCCAGCAGCTTTTGGGGTGGCGGCTACACCTTC.

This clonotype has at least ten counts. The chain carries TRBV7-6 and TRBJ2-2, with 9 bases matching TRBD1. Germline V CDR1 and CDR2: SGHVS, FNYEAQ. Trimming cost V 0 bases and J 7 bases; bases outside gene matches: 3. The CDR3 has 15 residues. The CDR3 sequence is CASSLAGQGVGELFF. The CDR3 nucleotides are TGTGCCAGCAGCTTAGCGGGACAGGGTGTCGGGGAGCTGTTTTTT.

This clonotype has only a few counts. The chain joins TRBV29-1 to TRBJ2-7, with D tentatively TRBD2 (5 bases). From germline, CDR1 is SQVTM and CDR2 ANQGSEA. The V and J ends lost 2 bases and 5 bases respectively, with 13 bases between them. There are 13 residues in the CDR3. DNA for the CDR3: TGCAGCGTTGAATCTGGTAGCGAGAACGAGCAGTACTTC. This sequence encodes CSVESGSENEQYF.

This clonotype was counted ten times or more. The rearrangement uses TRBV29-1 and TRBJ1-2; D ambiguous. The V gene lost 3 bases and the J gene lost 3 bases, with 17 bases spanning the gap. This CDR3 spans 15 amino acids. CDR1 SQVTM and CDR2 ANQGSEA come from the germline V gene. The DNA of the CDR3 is TGCAGCGTTGATAGGCAGGACGATGTTCACTATGGCTACACCTTC. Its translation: CSVDRQDDVHYGYTF. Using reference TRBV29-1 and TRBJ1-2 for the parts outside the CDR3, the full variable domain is SAVISQKPSRDICQRGTSLTIQCQVDSQVTMMFWYRQQPGQSLTLIATANQGSEATYESGFVIDKFPISRPNLTFSTLTVSNMSPEDSSIYLCSVDRQDDVHYGYTFGSGTRLTVV.

CDR3 coding DNA: TGTGCCAGCAGCCTCTGGTCTAGCCCCCAAGAGACCCAGTACTTC. The encoded protein is CASSLWSSPQETQYF. The chain employs TRBV12-3 or TRBV12-4 and TRBJ2-5; a weak D match, TRBD2 (5 bases). V lost 6 bases, J lost 1 base, and 15 bases lay in between. This CDR3 has 15 amino acids.

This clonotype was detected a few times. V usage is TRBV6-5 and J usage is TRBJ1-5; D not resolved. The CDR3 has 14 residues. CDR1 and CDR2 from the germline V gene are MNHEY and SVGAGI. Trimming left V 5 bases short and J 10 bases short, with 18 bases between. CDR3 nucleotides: TGTGCCAGCAGTCCCCGTGCGGGATTCAGCCCCCAGCATTTT. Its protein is CASSPRAGFSPQHF.

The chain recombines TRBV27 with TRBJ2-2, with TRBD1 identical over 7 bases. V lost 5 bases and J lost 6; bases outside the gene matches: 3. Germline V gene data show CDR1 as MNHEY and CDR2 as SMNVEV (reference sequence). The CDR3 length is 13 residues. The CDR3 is CASSHRGSGELFF. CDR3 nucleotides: TGTGCCAGCAGTCACAGGGGATCCGGGGAGCTGTTTTTT.

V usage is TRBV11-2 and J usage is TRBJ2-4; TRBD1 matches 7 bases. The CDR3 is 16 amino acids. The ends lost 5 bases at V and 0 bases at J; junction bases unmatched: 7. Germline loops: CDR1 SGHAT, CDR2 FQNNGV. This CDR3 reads CASSPPGQLAKNIQYF. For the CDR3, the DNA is TGTGCCAGCAGCCCCCCGGGACAGCTAGCCAAAAACATTCAGTACTTC.

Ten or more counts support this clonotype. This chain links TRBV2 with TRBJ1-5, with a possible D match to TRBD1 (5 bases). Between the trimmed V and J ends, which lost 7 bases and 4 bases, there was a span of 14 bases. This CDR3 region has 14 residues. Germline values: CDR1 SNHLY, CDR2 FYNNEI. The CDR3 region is CASTVRGSNQPQHF. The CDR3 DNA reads TGTGCCAGCACGGTTAGGGGCTCTAATCAGCCCCAGCATTTT. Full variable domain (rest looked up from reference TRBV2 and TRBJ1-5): EPEVTQTPSHQVTQMGQEVILRCVPISNHLYFYWYRQILGQKVEFLVSFYNNEISEKSEIFDDQFSVERPDGSNFTLKIRSTKLEDSAMYFCASTVRGSNQPQHFGDGTRLSIL.

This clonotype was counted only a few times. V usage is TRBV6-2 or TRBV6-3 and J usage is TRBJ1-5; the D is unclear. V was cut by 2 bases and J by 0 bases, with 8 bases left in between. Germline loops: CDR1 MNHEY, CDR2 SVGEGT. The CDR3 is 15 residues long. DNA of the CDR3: TGTGCCAGCAGTTACGAGGAATATAGCAATCAGCCCCAGCATTTT. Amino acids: CASSYEEYSNQPQHF.